This TCR beta chain was sequenced in a study of cytomegalovirus exposure and HLA in healthy donors. The CDR3 sequence is 15 residues long. In germline, CDR1 is KGHSH, CDR2 LQKENI. After removal of 2 bases from V and 4 bases from J, the junction contained 4 bases not matched to a gene. This clone was counted once. It was with 60 Vbeta and 13 Jbeta primers that the PCR ran. Produced via immunoSEQ multiplex PCR; TCRdb's table is partial and in-frame only. The sample carries about 100,000 clones, roughly 82% recorded once. Source material: PBMCs. This rearrangement joins TRBV18 to TRBJ1-4, with 7 nucleotides matching TRBD1. The clonotype comes from a woman aged 18-29 years in good health and CMV-seronegative. CDR3 sequence (DNA): TGTGCCAGCTCACCATTAGGGACAGATAATGAAAAACTGTTTTTT. Protein product: CASSPLGTDNEKLFF. Variable domain in full (rest from reference TRBV18 and TRBJ1-4): NAGVMQNPRHLVRRRGQEARLRCSPMKGHSHVYWYRQLPEEGLKFMVYLQKENIIDESGMPKERFSAEFPKEGPSILRIQQVVRGDSAAYFCASSPLGTDNEKLFFGSGTQLSVL.